This record covers a single T cell receptor (beta chain). Its cognate antigen has yet to be identified. The sample holds no much larger clone one base away, and base qualities are not on file. CDR1 is given as SGDLS and CDR2 as YYNGEE, both from the germline V gene. The CDR3 starts with the cysteine, ends with the phenylalanine, and has 14 residues. Solely the CDR3 DNA is kept, with 42 bases framed from the first base. V is reduced by 0 bases and J by 1 base, leaving a spacing of 7 bases between them. These data belong to a study of shared clonotypes between healthy human individuals (dated by TCRdb to 2018 to 2021). For context, the study as a whole: Three men and a couple of women, aged 18 to 49 years, made up the cohort. Leukapheresis yielded between about 0.9 and 9 billion PBMCs per donor. For each donor, CD4 naive and CD4 memory were each run on three plates, CD8 naive on two plates, and CD8 memory on one plate. To estimate repertoire size and how much clonotypes are shared between individuals, the study performed deep sequencing of blood TCR repertoires from a few healthy adults. To increase sequencing depth and limit assay-specific biases, different laboratories used diverse techniques to prepare libraries and sequence TCR repertoires.

TCR CDR3 regions were amplified from genomic DNA by multiplex PCR using the deep immunoSEQ assay. Extracted genomic DNA from each cell subset was spread evenly across all wells of several immunoSEQ 96-well plates, with each plate serving as a replicate. For sorted subsets, around 200 ng genomic DNA, equal to approximately 30,000 T cell genomes, was loaded into each replicate PCR. The purified libraries were quantified using a Qubit 3.0 fluorometer, sized with a Bioanalyzer 2100, and then quantified again using the KAPA Library Quantification kit. Every immunoSEQ 96-well plate was sequenced on a dedicated single-read 150-cycle Illumina NextSeq 550 flow cell. In the source study's methods: The immunoSEQ output contained only junctional sequences without quality scores, so filtering could not match that applied to full-length reads. Sequences were annotated with PyIR, a Python wrapper for IgBLAST v1.9, using IMGT germline references to assign V/J genes and CDR3. Reads were removed for weak V/J assignments (E-value above 1e-6), missing CDR3, stop codons, out-of-frame junctions, or ambiguous translated residues. V3J clonotypes were defined as sequences sharing an identical inferred V gene, J gene, and CDR3 amino acid sequence. To compute the percentage overlap between repertoires, the number of shared unique clonotypes was divided by the size of the smaller repertoire. Richness of each repertoire was evaluated using RTK rarefaction, the Chao1 estimator, and Recon v2.1 estimates of unobserved clonotypes. Generation probabilities were computed with OLGA for all TCRbeta clonotypes obtained by the gDNA method from four donors. Held by TCRdb, this immuneACCESS table contains in-frame sequences only and omits some clones. Under half of the omission traces to an unresolved V gene where checked; the cause of the rest is unknown. V, J and clone size were drawn from that table, and D and trimming were deduced from the DNA. This sample comprises fewer than 850,000 clones, more than 70% of them detected only once. The ten largest clones add up to less than 2% of the sample.

Summary of the overall study and its limitations: Larger estimated clonotype richness was generally found for naive subsets than for memory subsets. Pairwise subsampling led to the expectation that sequencing depth would affect the degree of clonotype sharing among donors. Sharing across a few donors was observed for about 5% of naive CD4, about 3.2% of naive CD8, over 2% of memory CD4, and around 0.42% of memory CD8 clonotypes. Rarefaction of sorted-subset datasets indicated incomplete sequencing despite the large sequencing depth. Higher generation probabilities were observed for clonotypes shared by all four sorted-subset donors than for non-shared clonotypes. Because the study included only a small number of donors, the genetic and exposure-history diversity represented was limited. Sampling was restricted to blood, and TCR repertoires in tissues likely differ from the TCR repertoires found in blood.

The donors were healthy, HIV-negative adults with no recently reported acute infections or vaccinations. Every donor was a Caucasian adult living in Nashville, Tennessee, USA. Magnetic negative selection was used to enrich CD4+ T cells, after which naive cells were positively selected on CD45RA and the negative fraction became the memory subset. After blood collection by leukapheresis, PBMCs were isolated using Ficoll-Histopaque density gradient centrifugation and then cryopreserved in the vapor phase of liquid nitrogen. Analytical flow cytometry was used to check the purity and quantity of every magnetically sorted T cell population. Each sorted fraction had its genomic DNA isolated and then quantified by UV absorbance on a Nanodrop 2000c.

Material for sequencing was memory CD4+ T cells sorted from blood. The sample's cell subset or site, from its label and the paper: CD45RA-negative fraction. The chain is assembled from TRBV9 and TRBJ1-1; the D segment could be TRBD1, given 5 matching bases. This receptor was taken from a woman younger than 45 in good health. The CDR3 protein sequence reads: CASSVAGANTEAFF. The sequence in DNA is TGTGCCAGCAGCGTAGCTGGGGCGAACACTGAAGCTTTCTTT.